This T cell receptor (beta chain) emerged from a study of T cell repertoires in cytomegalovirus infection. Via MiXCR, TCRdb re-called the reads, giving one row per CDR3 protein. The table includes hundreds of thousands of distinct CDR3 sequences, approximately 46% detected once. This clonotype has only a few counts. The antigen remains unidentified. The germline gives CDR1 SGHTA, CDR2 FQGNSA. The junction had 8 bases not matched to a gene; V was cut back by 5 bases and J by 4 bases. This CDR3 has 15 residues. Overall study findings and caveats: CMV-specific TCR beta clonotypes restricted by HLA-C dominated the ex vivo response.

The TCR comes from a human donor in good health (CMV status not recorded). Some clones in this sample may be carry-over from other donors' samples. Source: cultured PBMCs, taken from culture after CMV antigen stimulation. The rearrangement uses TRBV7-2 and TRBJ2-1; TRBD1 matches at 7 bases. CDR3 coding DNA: TGTGCCAGCAGCGTGTCCCGGGACAGTTACAATGAGCAGTTCTTC. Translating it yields CASSVSRDSYNEQFF.